This TCR beta chain is from a study of OX40 agonist ivuxolimab in advanced cancers. On the study more broadly: Subjects had a mean age of roughly 60 years, with a range of 23 to 79; almost 85% were male. Prior checkpoint blockade (anti-PD-1, anti-PD-L1 or anti-CTLA-4) was permitted; around 39% had it.

Sequenced by immunoSEQ multiplex PCR; TCRdb stores in-frame clones only, minus some. Of 17,000 or so clones in the sample, about 88% were seen once. Germline-derived CDR1 and CDR2 are WSHSY and SAAADI. V was cut by 4 bases and J by 8 bases, with 11 bases left in between. CDR3 length: 13 residues. This chain links TRBV10-2 with TRBJ2-2; D is perhaps TRBD1 (6 bases). The source is an adult with an advanced solid tumor such as melanoma, head and neck, liver or kidney cancer. The specimen comprised CD4+ or CD8+ T cells sorted from blood, sampled in a trial of the OX40 agonist ivuxolimab. The CDR3 spells CASSVSGVGELFF. The DNA for the CDR3 is TGCGCCAGCAGTGTGTCAGGGGTGGGGGAGCTGTTTTTT.